These T cell receptor beta chains were read from a single sample in a study of cytomegalovirus exposure and HLA in healthy donors. TCRdb keeps only in-frame clones here, not all; method: immunoSEQ multiplex PCR. Of some 150,000 clones in the sample, around 80% are singletons; the top ten hold more than 2.5%. The source material was PBMCs. Receptors originate from a man aged 35 to 55 in good health and CMV-seronegative. Both conserved end residues are part of each CDR3. The D gene is left open where the match is weak. Part of the rows lack a size; the others show once, few, many or a class for expanded clones.

DNA	CDR3	size	V	J	D	length
TGTGCCAGCAGCCTCAGGGTTCCTAATGAAAAACTGTTTTTT	CASSLRVPNEKLFF	few	TRBV13	TRBJ1-4	.	14
TGCGCCAGCAGCCAAGATCGGCAGGCCGCCTACGAGCAGTACTTC	CASSQDRQAAYEQYF	few	TRBV4-3	TRBJ2-7	.	15
TGTGCCAGCAGCACTGTGGGCTGGGAGGCAGATACGCAGTATTTT	CASSTVGWEADTQYF	once	TRBV9	TRBJ2-3	.	15
TGTGCCAGCAGCGATATCTACCCTCTCGGACTAGCGGGGAAGATCTACGAGCAGTACTTC	CASSDIYPLGLAGKIYEQYF	.	TRBV28	TRBJ2-7	TRBD2	20
TGCGCCAGCAGCTTGGTCGGGGGGCCCTACGAGCAGTACTTC	CASSLVGGPYEQYF	.	TRBV5-1	TRBJ2-7	.	14
TGCGCCAGCAGCCAAGCTGGGACAGGCTCGAATGAGCAGTTCTTC	CASSQAGTGSNEQFF	.	TRBV4-1	TRBJ2-1	TRBD1	15
TGTGCCAGCAGCTTGGCCGCCGGGAACACCGGGGAGCTGTTTTTT	CASSLAAGNTGELFF	once	TRBV5-4	TRBJ2-2	.	15
TGCGCCAGCGGCCGACAGGGATTTCTTGATGAAGCTTTCTTT	CASGRQGFLDEAFF	.	TRBV5-1	TRBJ1-1	TRBD1	14
TGTGCCAGCAGTGGCGGGCGGGAAGCTTTCTTT	CASSGGREAFF	few	TRBV6-5	TRBJ1-1	.	11
TGTGCCAGCAGCCCGGGACTAGCGGGGGCCGAGGAAGAGACCCAGTACTTC	CASSPGLAGAEEETQYF	.	TRBV13	TRBJ2-5	TRBD2	17